This T cell receptor (beta chain) is from a study of blood T cell repertoires in COVID-19 (dated by TCRdb to the early 2020s). Study-level background: The collaborator samples originated in the United States, Italy and Spain and spanned the acute and convalescent phases of COVID-19. The sample metadata nearly always contained a de-identified subject ID, COVID-19 status, age in years and sex. The samples were drawn from two sources: the first 160 participants of the ongoing ImmuneRACE study, and 1,254 subjects contributed by 6 global collaborators. The repertoires were made available in a free public database intended to serve as a resource for research on the immune response to SARS-CoV-2. The material from the prospective study consisted of cDNA or gDNA derived from T cells, B-cell-depleted T cells, or PBMCs. Deeply sampled blood TCRbeta repertoires from subjects exposed to, actively infected with, or recovered from COVID-19 were included in the dataset. Where available, HLA class I and class II types were obtained from metadata supplied by the sample provider rather than from assay-based typing. What the work shows at the level of the full study, not this receptor alone: The amount of clinical and demographic metadata varied by source and participant and was provided uncurated.

TCRbeta CDR3 regions were amplified from genomic DNA by means of the immunoSEQ Assay, a bias-controlled multiplex PCR. The original methods were these. Within the assay, amplification of reference gene primers was used to estimate how many nucleated cells each sample contained. To quantify the absolute abundance of each unique TCRbeta CDR3 rearrangement, sequence reads were collapsed and filtered. For each sample, productive Simpson clonality was calculated by taking the square root of Simpson's diversity index across productive rearrangements. This is the immuneACCESS table as TCRdb keeps it, with only in-frame sequences that have V and J called. A part of the clones is gone; compared with another copy, unresolved V genes explain less than half, and the rest is unexplained. The V and J calls and clone size are taken from that table; D and trimming were inferred from the DNA. For this sample there are 150,000 to 200,000 clones; roughly 76% appear just once. In total, the top ten clones hold around 12% of the sample.

In Seattle, one collaborating source enrolled patients while the infection was active and tracked those patients longitudinally over the course of disease. Collaborating institutions collected whole blood in K2EDTA tubes following their own protocols. For TCRbeta analysis, collaborator samples were shipped as frozen whole blood, as isolated PBMCs, or as DNA extracted from either sample type. Comments on this clone: Its binding antigen is unknown. No much larger clone is present one base from it, and per-base qualities are unavailable.

The germline V gene specifies KGHSH as CDR1 and LQKENI as CDR2. From the cysteine up to the phenylalanine, the CDR3 has a length of 16 residues. Only the CDR3 DNA stays, 48 bases, in frame from base 1. The V and J ends are trimmed by 0 bases and 0 bases, leaving 9 bases between them. The sample taken for sequencing was peripheral blood. The receptor was derived from an elderly woman with COVID-19, enrolled during active disease. Rearrangement joined TRBV18 to TRBJ2-1; TRBD2 is a weak D gene call, 6 bases matching. The DNA is as follows: TGTGCCAGCTCACCACCCGTGGGGGGCTCCTACAATGAGCAGTTCTTC. It is translated as CASSPPVGGSYNEQFF.